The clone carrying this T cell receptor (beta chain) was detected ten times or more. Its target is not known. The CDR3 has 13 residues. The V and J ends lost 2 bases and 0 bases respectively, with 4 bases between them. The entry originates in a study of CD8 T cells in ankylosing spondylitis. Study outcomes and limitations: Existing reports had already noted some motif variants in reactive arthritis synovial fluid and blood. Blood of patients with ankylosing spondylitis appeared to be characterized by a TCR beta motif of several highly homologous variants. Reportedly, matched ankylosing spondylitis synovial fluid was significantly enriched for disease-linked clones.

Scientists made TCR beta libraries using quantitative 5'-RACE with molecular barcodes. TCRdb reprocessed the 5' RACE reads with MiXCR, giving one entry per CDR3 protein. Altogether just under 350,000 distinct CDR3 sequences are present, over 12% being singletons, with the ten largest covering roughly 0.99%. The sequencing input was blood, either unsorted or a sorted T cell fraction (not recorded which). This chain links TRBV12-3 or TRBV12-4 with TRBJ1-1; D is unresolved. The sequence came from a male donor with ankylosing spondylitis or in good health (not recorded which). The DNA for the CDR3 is TGTGCCAGCAGTTTACGAATGAACACTGAAGCTTTCTTT. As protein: CASSLRMNTEAFF.